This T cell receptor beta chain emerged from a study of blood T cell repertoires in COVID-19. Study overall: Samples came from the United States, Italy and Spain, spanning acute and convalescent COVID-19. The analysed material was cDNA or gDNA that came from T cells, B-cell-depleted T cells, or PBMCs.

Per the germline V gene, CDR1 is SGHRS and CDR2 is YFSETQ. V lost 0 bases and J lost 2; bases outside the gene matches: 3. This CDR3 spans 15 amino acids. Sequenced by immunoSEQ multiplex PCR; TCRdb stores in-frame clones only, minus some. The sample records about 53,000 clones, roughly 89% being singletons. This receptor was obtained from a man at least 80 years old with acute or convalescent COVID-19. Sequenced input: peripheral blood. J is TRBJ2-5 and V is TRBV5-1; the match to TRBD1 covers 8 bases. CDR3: CASSLDGTGQETQYF. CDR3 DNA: TGCGCCAGCAGCTTGGATGGGACAGGACAAGAGACCCAGTACTTC. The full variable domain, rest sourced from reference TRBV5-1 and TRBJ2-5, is KAGVTQTPRYLIKTRGQQVTLSCSPISGHRSVSWYQQTPGQGLQFLFEYFSETQRNKGNFPGRFSGRQFSNSRSEMNVSTLELGDSALYLCASSLDGTGQETQYFGPGTRLLVL.